Listed here are 15 T cell receptor beta chains from one sample, sequenced in a study of blood T cells in healthy people across ages. With a J-beta primer mix and a sample-barcoded 5' primer, a second PCR ran about 7 to 11 cycles. TCRdb called the 5' RACE reads again in MiXCR, with one record for every CDR3 protein. The sample lists 1 million or so distinct CDR3 sequences, approximately 25% occurring once. These same data were also listed under a study on T cells of mothers and their children.

The sequencing input was blood. The source of these receptors is a girl aged 2-10 years in good health.

The chain uses TRBV13 and TRBJ2-7, with 13 bases aligning to TRBD2. This CDR3 is 17 amino acids long. Germline-derived CDR1 and CDR2 are PRHDT and FYEKMQ (reference sequence). V gave up 0 bases and J gave up 5 bases; unmatched junction bases: 7. The CDR3 region is CASSLGRLAGGWDEQYF. The CDR3 bases are TGTGCCAGCAGCTTAGGCCGACTAGCGGGGGGCTGGGACGAGCAGTACTTC.

V is TRBV2 and J is TRBJ2-2; the D is unclear. CDR1 and CDR2 from the germline V gene are SNHLY and FYNNEI. The CDR3 length is 13 residues. V lost 3 bases, J lost 5 bases, and 7 bases lay in between. The CDR3 coding sequence is TGTGCCAGCAGTGATCTGGGAACCGGGGAGCTGTTTTTT. Its translation is CASSDLGTGELFF.

This clonotype was observed a handful of times. The CDR3 end shows no conserved phenylalanine or tryptophan, and so a read error is likely. The chain combines TRBV2 with TRBJ2-1; TRBD1 is a possible D gene (6 bases). The CDR3 has 13 residues. The V end was cut by 6 bases, the J end by 7 bases, with 13 bases between. Germline CDR1 and CDR2: SNHLY and FYNNEI. CDR3 sequence reads: CASSGDIRNEQFL. The CDR3 DNA follows: TGTGCCAGCAGCGGGGACATCAGGAATGAGCAGTTCCTC.

The chain uses TRBV11-2 and TRBJ2-7, with D perhaps given as TRBD1 or TRBD2 (5 bases each). The germline V and J ends were trimmed by 5 bases and 7 bases, with 18 bases remaining between them. CDR3 length: 14 residues. CDR1 SGHAT and CDR2 FQNNGV come from the germline V gene. The CDR3 DNA follows: TGTGCCAGCAGCCCCCTTGTGGGTGGGGGAGAGCAGTACTTC. Its translation: CASSPLVGGGEQYF.

This clonotype appeared a few times. Compared with germline, one end of the junction differs, possibly owing to a read error. The CDR3 sequence: CDSSPANTGELFF. CDR3 nucleotide sequence: TGTGACAGCAGCCCCGCGAACACCGGGGAGCTGTTTTTT. The chain uses TRBV7-6 and TRBJ2-2; D not certain. Germline V gives CDR1 SGHVS, CDR2 FNYEAQ. The CDR3 is 13 amino acids.

The V and J genes are TRBV10-3 and TRBJ2-3; D gene ambiguous. The CDR3 loop spans 16 amino acids. Germline lookup yields CDR1 ENHRY and CDR2 SYGVKD. Trimming shortened V by 2 bases and J by 3 bases, and 15 bases separated the two germline ends. DNA for the CDR3: TGTGCCATCAGTGAGCCTCGTCCCGAGAATACAGATACGCAGTATTTT. This sequence encodes CAISEPRPENTDTQYF.

This clonotype occurred a few times. The V gene is TRBV28, the J gene TRBJ2-2; D unresolved. The V gene lost 3 bases and the J gene lost 4 bases, with 6 bases spanning the gap. The CDR3 is 13 residues long. The germline V gene has CDR1 MDHEN and CDR2 SYDVKM. The CDR3 loop is CASSFKPTGELFF. In DNA, the CDR3 is TGTGCCAGCAGTTTCAAGCCCACCGGGGAGCTGTTTTTT.

The table lists this clonotype with a few counts. The V call is TRBV29-1, the J call TRBJ1-1, with 7 bases matching TRBD1. The CDR3 length is 11 residues. Germline V gene lookup returns CDR1 SQVTM and CDR2 ANQGSEA. V was clipped by 6 bases and J by 5 bases; unmatched bases: 3. The CDR3 loop is CSVPGGTEAFF. In DNA, the CDR3 is TGCAGCGTCCCAGGGGGAACTGAAGCTTTCTTT.

This clonotype was seen a few times. The chain combines TRBV15 with TRBJ2-1; 8 bases match TRBD1. V shed 4 bases and J 10 bases; nucleotides not matched to a gene: 6. This CDR3 region has 13 residues. The germline gives CDR1 LNHNV, CDR2 YYDKDF (reference sequence). CDR3 loop: CATSMTGVGEQFF. As DNA, the CDR3 is TGTGCCACCAGCATGACAGGGGTTGGAGAGCAGTTCTTC.

The rearrangement joins TRBV6-5 to TRBJ1-1; no definite D call. Trimming cost V 2 bases and J 5 bases, with 12 bases left between them. This CDR3 contains 14 residues. Germline loops: CDR1 MNHEY, CDR2 SVGAGI. In DNA, the CDR3 is TGTGCCAGCAGTTACGGGCAGTGGGGTACTGAAGCTTTCTTT. Protein: CASSYGQWGTEAFF.

The chain carries TRBV29-1 and TRBJ2-1, with D uncertain. Looked up from germline, CDR1 is SQVTM and CDR2 is ANQGSEA. CDR3 length equals 10 residues. The V and J ends lost 4 bases and 9 bases respectively, with 7 bases between them. The CDR3 DNA reads TGCAGCGTTGGGGTCGGTGAGCAGTTCTTC. Its translation: CSVGVGEQFF.

This clonotype has just a few counts. The J gene is TRBJ2-4, the V gene TRBV2; tentatively, D is TRBD1 (5 bases). V shed 2 bases and J shed 2 bases, with 10 bases lying between them. The germline V gene encodes CDR1 SNHLY and CDR2 FYNNEI. CDR3 length: 15 amino acids. In nucleotides, the CDR3 is TGTGCCAGCAGTGAATTGGCAGGGCCCAAAAACATTCAGTACTTC. This translates into CASSELAGPKNIQYF.

The gene calls are TRBV4-3 and TRBJ2-5; tentative D call: TRBD2 (5 bases). This CDR3 has 18 residues. Germline V gene data show CDR1 as LGHNA and CDR2 as YSLEER. V shed 1 base and J shed 2 bases, with 20 bases lying between them. The chain's CDR3 is CASSQARISTEGQETQYF. CDR3 nucleotide sequence: TGCGCCAGCAGCCAAGCACGTATTAGCACCGAGGGACAAGAGACCCAGTACTTC.

The J gene is TRBJ1-4, the V gene TRBV3-1; no clear D gene. The CDR3 spans 14 residues. With 4 bases removed from V and 3 bases from J, the gap between germline ends came to 9 bases. The germline V gene has CDR1 LGHDT and CDR2 YNNKEL (reference sequence). The CDR3 DNA sequence: TGTGCCAGCAGCCGGGCGGCGGCTAATGAAAAACTGTTTTTT. Translated, it gives CASSRAAANEKLFF.

CDR3 protein: CAGCILPGTAGELFF. CDR3 DNA: TGTGCCGGATGCATATTACCCGGGACAGCCGGGGAGCTGTTTTTT. The chain recombines TRBV6-1 with TRBJ2-2; TRBD1 aligns across 7 bases. There are 15 residues in the CDR3. Germline assignment: CDR1 MNHNS and CDR2 SASEGT. The V gene end was trimmed by 11 bases and the J gene end by 6 bases; junction bases not matched to a gene: 15.